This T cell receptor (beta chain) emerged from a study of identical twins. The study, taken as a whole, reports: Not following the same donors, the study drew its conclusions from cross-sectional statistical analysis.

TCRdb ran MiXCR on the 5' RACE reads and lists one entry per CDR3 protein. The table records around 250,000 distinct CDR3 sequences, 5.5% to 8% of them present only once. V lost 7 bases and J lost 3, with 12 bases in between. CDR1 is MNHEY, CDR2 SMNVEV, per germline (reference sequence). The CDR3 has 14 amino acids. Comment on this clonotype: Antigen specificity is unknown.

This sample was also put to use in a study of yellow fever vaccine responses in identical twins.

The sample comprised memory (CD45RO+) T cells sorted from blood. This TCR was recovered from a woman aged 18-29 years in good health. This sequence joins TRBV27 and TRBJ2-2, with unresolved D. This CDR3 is CASKEWDDTGELFF. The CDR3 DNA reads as TGTGCCAGCAAAGAATGGGATGACACCGGGGAGCTGTTTTTT.